This T cell receptor beta chain originates from a study of T cells in localized non-small cell lung cancer. A word on this clone: Antigen: not known.

Clones were sequenced by immunoSEQ multiplex PCR, and TCRdb holds only the in-frame ones, with some missing. Here the sample spans about 21,000 clones, approximately 91% being singletons. The study's findings and limits: Measurement of T cell clonality placed uninvolved adjacent lung highest, above the level in tumor.

Germline values: CDR1 LNHDA, CDR2 SQIVND (reference sequence). Trimming cost V 6 bases and J 0 bases; bases outside gene matches: 4. The CDR3 covers 15 residues. This specimen was peripheral blood, taken before any cancer treatment. V usage is TRBV19 and J usage is TRBJ2-3, with 9 positions matching TRBD1. The receptor's source is a man aged 35 to 69 with stage I lung adenocarcinoma. CDR3 protein: CASSPTGGSTDTQYF. The DNA for the CDR3 is TGTGCCAGTAGCCCGACAGGGGGGAGCACAGATACGCAGTATTTT.